A selection of T cell receptor beta chains follows, all from one sample in a study of monozygotic twins with inflammatory bowel disease. TCRdb re-called the 5' RACE reads, yielding one record per CDR3 amino acid sequence without DNA. In all, the sample yields fewer than 350,000 distinct CDR3 sequences. Sample: blood. The receptors stem from a human donor with ulcerative colitis or Crohn's disease, or a healthy co-twin of an affected twin (not recorded which). The CDR3 runs from the conserved cysteine through the conserved F or W.

TRBJ2-1 | TRBV7-9 | CASSQRNEHEQFF
TRBJ1-5 | TRBV5-1 | CASSLEGLRGQPQHF
TRBJ1-5 | TRBV4-3 | CASSQDNRDNQPQHF
TRBJ1-5 | TRBV20-1 | CSSTGAGGATGNQPQHF
TRBJ1-2 | TRBV29-1 | CSVEDWAEGYTF
TRBJ2-4 | TRBV7-2 | CASSSITGGRNIQYF
TRBJ2-3 | TRBV5-5 | CASRRTGGTDTQYF
TRBJ2-3 | TRBV12-3/TRBV12-4 | CASSSSGGRTDMQYF
TRBJ2-7 | TRBV7-2 | CASSLFRGQSYEQYF
TRBJ2-1 | TRBV5-5 | CASSPRFSSYNEQFF
TRBJ2-1 | TRBV14 | CASSQGGRAGLSEQFF
TRBJ1-5 | TRBV7-8 | CASSLVDQPQHF
TRBJ2-7 | TRBV7-8 | CASSLDGGTYEQYF
TRBJ2-3 | TRBV7-2 | CASSPNGYGWGYTQYF
TRBJ2-2 | TRBV4-1 | CASSGLSLQGGIITGELFF
TRBJ1-1 | TRBV6-1 | CASSAARGTEAFF
TRBJ1-2 | TRBV27 | CASSSAFLGNYGYTF
TRBJ1-1 | TRBV19 | CASTNWGQILQAFF
TRBJ1-3 | TRBV29-1 | CSVEDRRVRGNTIYF
TRBJ2-1 | TRBV4-3 | CASSQADSRTSIGDEQFF
TRBJ2-5 | TRBV13 | CASSETAKAQYF
TRBJ1-4 | TRBV6-5 | CASTGGGLEKLFF
TRBJ1-1 | TRBV20-1 | CSAPPTGTEAFF
TRBJ2-6 | TRBV29-1 | CSVGPSTGEANVLTF
TRBJ2-2 | TRBV29-1 | CSVDLGQGAFTGELFF
TRBJ1-2 | TRBV19 | CASRFVGTSRGYTF
TRBJ2-1 | TRBV12-3/TRBV12-4 | CASRARLAGGTEQFF
TRBJ1-5 | TRBV7-3 | CASSPSGGSNQPQHF
TRBJ2-3 | TRBV7-3 | CASSRSTDMQYF
TRBJ2-3 | TRBV11-2 | CASSTRTSVTDTQYF
TRBJ2-2 | TRBV20-1 | CSARITGELFF
TRBJ2-3 | TRBV1 | CTSSQLEATASTDTQYF
TRBJ2-1 | TRBV28 | CASSPFKGNFYNEQFF
TRBJ1-1 | TRBV12-3/TRBV12-4 | CASRPRGTGGTEAFF
TRBJ2-7 | TRBV27 | CASRRLDHTYEQYF
TRBJ2-1 | TRBV20-1 | CSAQIAGVFNEQFF
TRBJ2-1 | TRBV27 | CASSRRTGGSNEQFF
TRBJ2-3 | TRBV20-1 | CSATGGVTDTQYF